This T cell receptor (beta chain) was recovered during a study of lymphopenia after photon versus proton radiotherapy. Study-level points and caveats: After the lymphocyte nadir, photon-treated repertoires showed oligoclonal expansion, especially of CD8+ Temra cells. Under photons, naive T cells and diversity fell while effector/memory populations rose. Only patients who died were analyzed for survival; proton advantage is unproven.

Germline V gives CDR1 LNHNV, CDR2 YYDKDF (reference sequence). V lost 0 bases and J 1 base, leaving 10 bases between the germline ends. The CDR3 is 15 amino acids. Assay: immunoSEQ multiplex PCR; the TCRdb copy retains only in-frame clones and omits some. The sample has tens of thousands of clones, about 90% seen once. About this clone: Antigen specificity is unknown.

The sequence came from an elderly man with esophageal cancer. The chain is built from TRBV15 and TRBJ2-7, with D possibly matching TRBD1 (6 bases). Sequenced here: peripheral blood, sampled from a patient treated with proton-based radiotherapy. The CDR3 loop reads CATSRDPDSSYEQYF. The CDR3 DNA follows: TGTGCCACCAGCAGAGATCCGGACAGTTCCTACGAGCAGTACTTC.